A selection of T cell receptor beta chains follows, all from one sample in a study of shared clonotypes between healthy human individuals. The protocol was immunoSEQ multiplex PCR, while the TCRdb copy is restricted to in-frame clones and leaves out a portion. This table holds about 1,500,000 clones, approximately 96% found once. Sequencing was performed on naive CD4+ T cells sorted from blood. The receptors shown here come from a man in his thirties or forties in good health. The CDR3 runs from the conserved cysteine through the conserved F or W. The order of the fields is V gene, J gene, CDR3 protein.

V gene: TRBV5-4; J gene: TRBJ2-1; CDR3 protein: CASGTSGRAGYNEQFF
V gene: TRBV18; J gene: TRBJ2-7; CDR3 protein: CASSRLRDSATYGQYF
V gene: TRBV5-6; J gene: TRBJ2-1; CDR3 protein: CASSLDRSSYNEQFF
V gene: TRBV5-1; J gene: TRBJ1-5; CDR3 protein: CASSLGGGQPQHF
V gene: TRBV19; J gene: TRBJ2-4; CDR3 protein: CASSISSGRVEGAKNIQYF
V gene: TRBV28; J gene: TRBJ2-5; CDR3 protein: CASSLGTLPAEQYF
V gene: TRBV5-1; J gene: TRBJ1-1; CDR3 protein: CASLRDRRDTEAFF
V gene: TRBV18; J gene: TRBJ1-5; CDR3 protein: CASSPPGLAGAPQHF
V gene: TRBV7-9; J gene: TRBJ2-7; CDR3 protein: CASSLEVAYEQYF
V gene: TRBV6-5; J gene: TRBJ2-1; CDR3 protein: CASRQGARPYNEQFF
V gene: TRBV7-9; J gene: TRBJ1-2; CDR3 protein: CASSQPRPGNYGYTF
V gene: TRBV6-5; J gene: TRBJ1-4; CDR3 protein: CASSDRGRGEKLFF
V gene: TRBV5-1; J gene: TRBJ2-2; CDR3 protein: CASSPKGRAGDPGELFF
V gene: TRBV9; J gene: TRBJ2-7; CDR3 protein: CASSVGAGGPSEQYF
V gene: TRBV28; J gene: TRBJ1-5; CDR3 protein: CASSSVGKNQPQHF
V gene: TRBV5-1; J gene: TRBJ2-3; CDR3 protein: CASSTPRDRGSTDTQYF
V gene: TRBV9; J gene: TRBJ2-2; CDR3 protein: CASSSRDRGSGELFF
V gene: TRBV19; J gene: TRBJ2-5; CDR3 protein: CATPRAGPQETQYF
V gene: TRBV5-6; J gene: TRBJ2-1; CDR3 protein: CASSTGTSTILLSNEQFF
V gene: TRBV28; J gene: TRBJ2-3; CDR3 protein: CASSSAGGTDTQYF
V gene: TRBV4-1; J gene: TRBJ2-2; CDR3 protein: CASSQGAGVLAGELFF
V gene: TRBV6-5; J gene: TRBJ1-4; CDR3 protein: CASRQRNEKLFF
V gene: TRBV19; J gene: TRBJ2-7; CDR3 protein: CASSIGSSSSYEQYF
V gene: TRBV6-1; J gene: TRBJ1-3; CDR3 protein: CASSEESGNTIYF
V gene: TRBV9; J gene: TRBJ2-2; CDR3 protein: CASSPNRGTPSTGEMFF
V gene: TRBV11-3; J gene: TRBJ2-1; CDR3 protein: CASSFSGLEQFF
V gene: TRBV27; J gene: TRBJ2-7; CDR3 protein: CASSSAGWVSEQYF
V gene: TRBV11-3; J gene: TRBJ2-5; CDR3 protein: CASSFDPEETQYF
V gene: TRBV7-2; J gene: TRBJ1-4; CDR3 protein: CASSLGRGAGEKLFF
V gene: TRBV19; J gene: TRBJ2-7; CDR3 protein: CASNPARGSYEQYF
V gene: TRBV1; J gene: TRBJ2-7; CDR3 protein: CTSSRISSGRNYEQYF
V gene: TRBV28; J gene: TRBJ2-3; CDR3 protein: CASKGSLSTDTQYF
V gene: TRBV5-1; J gene: TRBJ1-1; CDR3 protein: CASSSEGTEAFF
V gene: TRBV28; J gene: TRBJ2-1; CDR3 protein: CASRHAGTSVVNEQFF
V gene: TRBV29-1; J gene: TRBJ2-7; CDR3 protein: CSARAGLAAADEQYF
V gene: TRBV7-8; J gene: TRBJ2-5; CDR3 protein: CASSLTFLETQYF
V gene: TRBV29-1; J gene: TRBJ2-7; CDR3 protein: CSVQESSYEQYF
V gene: TRBV2; J gene: TRBJ2-5; CDR3 protein: CASRHTTGRVVTQYF
V gene: TRBV5-8; J gene: TRBJ1-1; CDR3 protein: CASSPRDGSTEAFF